This is a list of T cell receptor beta chains from one sample in a study of blood T cells in healthy people across ages. TCRdb re-called the 5' RACE reads with MiXCR, one entry per CDR3 protein. The sample has 1.4 million or so distinct CDR3 sequences; around 40% are singletons. The sequenced material came from blood. These TCRs come from a woman in her late teens or twenties in good health. Each CDR3 is given with its conserved first and last residue. D genes are given only for firm matches. Rows give clone size only sometimes, using once, few, many, or a class for an expanded clone.

>-|TRBV11-2|TRBJ2-5|-
TGTGCCAGTAGCTTAAACGGACGGGGGACCCAGTACTTC
CASSLNGRGTQYF
>few|TRBV13|TRBJ2-3|-
TGTGCCAGCAGCTTCCGTGGGAGTAGAACGCAGTATTTT
CASSFRGSRTQYF
>-|TRBV20-1|TRBJ2-7|TRBD1
TGCAGTGCCGCTACCGGGACAGGGGTGTACGAGCAGTACTTC
CSAATGTGVYEQYF
>-|TRBV6-5|TRBJ1-1|TRBD1
TGTGCCAGCAGTTCGGGACAGTCATACACTGAAGCTTTCTTT
CASSSGQSYTEAFF
>-|TRBV14|TRBJ1-5|TRBD1
TGTGCCAGCAGCAGCGACAGGGGGCGCGGGCAGCCCCAGCATTTT
CASSSDRGRGQPQHF
>-|TRBV29-1|TRBJ2-7|-
TGCAGCGCGGACTACAATGAGCAGTACTTC
CSADYNEQYF
>-|TRBV4-2|TRBJ2-7|TRBD1
TGTGCCAGCAACCAAGAAGGGACAGACTACAATGAGCAGTACTTC
CASNQEGTDYNEQYF
>-|TRBV9|TRBJ2-1|-
TGTGCCAGCAGCGGCCGACTCGGCTCCTACAATGAGCAGTTCTTC
CASSGRLGSYNEQFF
>-|TRBV29-1|TRBJ1-3|-
TGCAGCGTTGAAGATATGCGGGGAAACACCATATATTTT
CSVEDMRGNTIYF
>-|TRBV12-3/TRBV12-4|TRBJ2-6|-
TGTGCCAGCAGTTTTTTTGGGGTTTCTGGGGCCAACGTCCTGACTTTC
CASSFFGVSGANVLTF